These 18 T cell receptor beta chains were all obtained from the same sample, sequenced in a study of control samples from healthy donors and cancer patients. The protocol was immunoSEQ multiplex PCR, while the TCRdb copy is restricted to in-frame clones and leaves out a portion. Among roughly 400,000 clones listed, 75% to 95% were seen once. Sequencing used PBMCs. The receptor source for this set is a man in his forties with head and neck cancer.

The CDR3 is CAIKPSGPEQYF. The CDR3 bases are TGTGCCATCAAGCCTAGCGGCCCCGAGCAGTACTTC. The chain combines TRBV10-3 with TRBJ2-7, with TRBD2 matching 7 bases. The junction had 6 bases not matched to a gene; V was cut back by 7 bases and J by 6 bases. Germline CDR1 ENHRY, CDR2 SYGVKD. CDR3 size: 12 residues.

The V gene is TRBV7-9, the J gene TRBJ2-7; 14 bases match TRBD2. From germline, CDR1 is SEHNR and CDR2 FQNEAQ (reference sequence). Unmatched junction bases numbered 0, after V lost 5 bases and J lost 0 bases. The CDR3 covers 15 residues. CDR3 loop: CASSGTSGSSYEQYF. The CDR3 DNA reads as TGTGCCAGCAGCGGGACTAGCGGGAGCTCCTACGAGCAGTACTTC.

The gene calls are TRBV5-4 and TRBJ2-7; no clear D. The CDR3 extends over 14 amino acids. The V gene lost 2 bases and the J gene lost 6 bases, with 15 bases spanning the gap. Germline-derived CDR1 and CDR2 are SGHNT and YYREEE (reference sequence). The CDR3 sequence is CASSFSDAPSEQYF. Written as DNA, the CDR3 is TGTGCCAGCAGCTTTTCCGATGCCCCTAGCGAGCAGTACTTC.

This chain uses TRBV5-1 with TRBJ1-1; TRBD1 matches at 9 bases. This CDR3 contains 15 residues. V lost 2 bases and J lost 4; bases outside the gene matches: 6. Per germline, CDR1 SGHRS and CDR2 YFSETQ. CDR3 residues: CASSFGTGRTTEAFF. The CDR3 coding sequence is TGCGCCAGCAGCTTCGGGACAGGGAGAACCACTGAAGCTTTCTTT.

This chain joins TRBV7-2 and TRBJ2-7; TRBD1 matches at 8 bases. V was clipped by 3 bases and J by 7 bases; unmatched bases: 11. CDR3 length: 15 amino acids. Germline V gene sequence: CDR1 SGHTA, CDR2 FQGNSA. CDR3 region: CASSFQGQAIQEQYF. As DNA, the CDR3 is TGTGCCAGCAGCTTTCAGGGACAGGCAATCCAGGAGCAGTACTTC.

This chain connects TRBV6-4 to TRBJ2-1, with D perhaps TRBD1 (6 bases). The CDR3 extends over 16 amino acids. From germline, CDR1 is MRHNA and CDR2 SNTAGT. The V gene lost 0 bases and the J gene lost 3 bases, with 12 bases spanning the gap. CDR3 residues: CASSDSVRGGYNEQFF. The CDR3 bases are TGTGCCAGCAGTGACTCGGTCAGGGGTGGCTACAATGAGCAGTTCTTC.

The chain employs TRBV6-5 and TRBJ1-6, with a tentative D call TRBD1 (5 bases). This CDR3 is built from 13 residues. V dropped 10 bases and J dropped 5 bases, with 12 bases sitting between them. Germline assignment: CDR1 MNHEY and CDR2 SVGAGI. The CDR3 nucleotides are TGTGCCACCCGGGGGATCGATAATTCACCCCTCCACTTT. It is translated as CATRGIDNSPLHF.

The chain uses TRBV27 and TRBJ2-3; TRBD2 matches 8 bases. The CDR3 loop spans 17 amino acids. Germline loops: CDR1 MNHEY, CDR2 SMNVEV (reference sequence). Losses at the gene ends were 3 bases for V and 3 bases for J; bases not matched to a gene: 11. CDR3 in amino acids: CASSFLPSAGVTDTQYF. CDR3 in DNA: TGTGCCAGCAGTTTTCTCCCTTCAGCGGGAGTGACAGATACGCAGTATTTT.

The V and J genes are TRBV19 and TRBJ1-6; unclear D gene. The germline V and J ends were trimmed by 6 bases and 5 bases, with 11 bases remaining between them. Germline values: CDR1 LNHDA, CDR2 SQIVND (reference sequence). The CDR3 has 14 amino acids. This CDR3 is CASRIRGDNSPLHF. The CDR3 coding sequence is TGTGCCAGTAGGATTCGGGGAGATAATTCACCCCTCCACTTT. Full variable domain (rest looked up from reference TRBV19 and TRBJ1-6): DGGITQSPKYLFRKEGQNVTLSCEQNLNHDAMYWYRQDPGQGLRLIYYSQIVNDFQKGDIAEGYSVSREKKESFPLTVTSAQKNPTAFYLCASRIRGDNSPLHFGNGTRLTVT.

The J gene is TRBJ1-2, the V gene TRBV28; the D is unclear. Germline V CDR1 and CDR2: MDHEN, SYDVKM. The V end was cut by 8 bases, the J end by 7 bases, with 17 bases between. This CDR3 spans 13 amino acids. The chain's CDR3 is CASGEGRSSGYTF. The CDR3 DNA reads as TGTGCCAGCGGAGAAGGGCGGTCTAGTGGCTACACCTTC.

The V call is TRBV7-2, the J call TRBJ2-2; 9 nucleotides match TRBD2. V trimming: 5 bases; J trimming: 2 bases; junction bases outside the gene matches: 9. The CDR3 spans 17 residues. Germline CDR1 reads SGHTA; CDR2 reads FQGNSA. The CDR3 DNA sequence: TGTGCCAGCAGCACCGCCAGCGGGGGGTTTAACACCGGGGAGCTGTTTTTT. Residues: CASSTASGGFNTGELFF.

This rearrangement joins TRBV28 to TRBJ1-5; 9 nucleotides match TRBD1. Germline CDR1 and CDR2: MDHEN and SYDVKM. This CDR3 is 16 amino acids long. V gave up 4 bases and J gave up 4 bases; unmatched junction bases: 8. The CDR3 region is CASSSPGTGTNQPQHF. The CDR3 DNA sequence: TGTGCCAGCAGTTCACCCGGGACAGGGACAAATCAGCCCCAGCATTTT.

The chain carries TRBV12-1 and TRBJ1-2. TRBV12-1 is tagged as a pseudogene. This CDR3 is built from 10 residues. The CDR3 DNA reads as TGTGCCAGCCCCGGTTATGGCTACACCTTC. Amino acids: CASPGYGYTF.

This clone was recorded only once. The chain recombines TRBV9 with TRBJ2-7; a possible D gene is TRBD2 (6 bases). V lost 4 bases to trimming and J lost 6 bases, with 14 bases between them. CDR3 length: 13 residues. The germline CDR1 and CDR2 sequences are SGDLS and YYNGEE. DNA for the CDR3: TGTGCCAGCAGCTTATCGGAGGGGACCGAGCAGTACTTC. This encodes CASSLSEGTEQYF.

The V and J genes are TRBV19 and TRBJ2-1; 12 positions match TRBD2. Losses at the gene ends were 3 bases for V and 5 bases for J; bases not matched to a gene: 8. CDR3 length: 17 amino acids. The germline V gene encodes CDR1 LNHDA and CDR2 SQIVND (reference sequence). CDR3 region: CASSIALAGGPNNEQFF. The CDR3, as DNA: TGTGCCAGTAGTATCGCCCTAGCGGGAGGGCCTAACAATGAGCAGTTCTTC. Full variable domain (outside the CDR3, taken from reference TRBV19 and TRBJ2-1): DGGITQSPKYLFRKEGQNVTLSCEQNLNHDAMYWYRQDPGQGLRLIYYSQIVNDFQKGDIAEGYSVSREKKESFPLTVTSAQKNPTAFYLCASSIALAGGPNNEQFFGPGTRLTVL.

The V call is TRBV21-1, the J call TRBJ2-6. TRBV21-1 is a known pseudogene. The CDR3 spans 17 residues. The CDR3 nucleotides read TGTGCCAGCAGCAAAGGAAATGAAAGGTCTGGGGCCAACGTCCTGACTTTC. Translated, it gives CASSKGNERSGANVLTF.

CDR3 nucleotides: TGTGCCAGCAGCGTAGCGGGCAGGGGGTCTGGGGCCAACGTCCTGACTTTC. This gives the protein CASSVAGRGSGANVLTF. This chain connects TRBV9 to TRBJ2-6; 7 positions match TRBD1. The V and J ends lost 0 bases and 1 base, in that order; junction bases with no gene match: 4. The CDR3 length is 17 residues. Per the germline V gene, CDR1 is SGDLS and CDR2 is YYNGEE.

The count of this clone is one. The chain uses TRBV30 and TRBJ2-7; tentative D call: TRBD2 (5 bases). Trimming stripped 6 bases from V and 6 bases from J, with 15 bases between. Germline V gives CDR1 GTSNPN, CDR2 SVGIG (reference sequence). The CDR3 consists of 12 residues. The CDR3 loop is CACSPLGGEQYF. DNA for the CDR3: TGTGCCTGTTCCCCCCTAGGAGGCGAGCAGTACTTC.